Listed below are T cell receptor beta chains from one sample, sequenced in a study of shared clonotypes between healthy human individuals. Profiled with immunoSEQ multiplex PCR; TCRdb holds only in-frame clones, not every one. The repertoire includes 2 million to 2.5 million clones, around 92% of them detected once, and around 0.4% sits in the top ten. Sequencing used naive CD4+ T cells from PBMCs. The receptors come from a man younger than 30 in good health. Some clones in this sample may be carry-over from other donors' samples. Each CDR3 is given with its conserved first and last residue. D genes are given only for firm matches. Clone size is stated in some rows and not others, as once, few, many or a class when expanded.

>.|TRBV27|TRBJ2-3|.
CASRRLSGSTDTQYF
TGTGCCAGCAGGCGTTTAAGCGGGAGCACAGATACGCAGTATTTT
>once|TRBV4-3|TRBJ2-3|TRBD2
CASSQGAGGRRTDTQYF
TGCGCCAGCAGCCAAGGGGCGGGCGGGAGGCGCACAGATACGCAGTATTTT
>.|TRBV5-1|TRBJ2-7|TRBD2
CASSLASAGLAGGSDEQYF
TGCGCCAGCAGCCTTGCCAGCGCGGGACTAGCGGGGGGGTCCGACGAGCAGTACTTC
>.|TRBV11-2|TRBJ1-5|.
CASSFLGGLNSNQPQHF
TGTGCCAGCAGCTTCCTCGGGGGGCTGAATAGCAATCAGCCCCAGCATTTT
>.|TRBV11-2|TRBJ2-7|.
CASSLVFSGYEQYF
TGTGCCAGCAGCTTAGTGTTTTCCGGGTACGAGCAGTACTTC
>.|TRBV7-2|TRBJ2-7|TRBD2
CASSKGTTISYEQYF
TGTGCCAGCAGCAAAGGGACTACAATCTCCTACGAGCAGTACTTC
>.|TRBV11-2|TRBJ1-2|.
CASSLGAGNYGYTF
TGTGCCAGCAGCTTAGGCGCAGGGAACTATGGCTACACCTTC
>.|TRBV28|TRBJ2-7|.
CASTPPNRYEQYF
TGTGCCAGCACCCCACCAAACAGGTACGAGCAGTACTTC
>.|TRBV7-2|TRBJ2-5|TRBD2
CASSPGTSGRRREETQYF
TGTGCCAGCAGCCCAGGGACTAGCGGCAGGAGGAGGGAGGAGACCCAGTACTTC
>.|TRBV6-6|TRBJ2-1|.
CASSYGRQGQFF
TGTGCCAGCAGTTACGGTCGGCAAGGGCAGTTCTTC
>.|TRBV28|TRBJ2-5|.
CASSRQETQYF
TGTGCCAGCAGCCGCCAAGAGACCCAGTACTTC
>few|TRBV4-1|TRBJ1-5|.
CASSQGMEQPQHF
TGCGCCAGCAGCCAAGGAATGGAACAGCCCCAGCATTTT
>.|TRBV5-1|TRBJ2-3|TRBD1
CASSLRADRGADTQYF
TGCGCCAGCAGCTTGAGGGCGGACAGGGGTGCAGATACGCAGTATTTT
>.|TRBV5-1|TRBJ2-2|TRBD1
CASSLAVTGAGELFF
TGCGCCAGCAGCTTGGCGGTCACAGGGGCCGGGGAGCTGTTTTTT
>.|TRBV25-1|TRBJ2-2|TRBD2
CASSSPSGTGELFF
TGTGCCAGCAGTTCGCCTAGCGGGACCGGGGAGCTGTTTTTT
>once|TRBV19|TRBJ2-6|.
CASSPRRRQGFFSGANVLTF
TGTGCCAGTAGTCCCCGCCGCCGGCAGGGTTTCTTCTCTGGGGCCAACGTCCTGACTTTC
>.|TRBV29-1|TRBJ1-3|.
CSVEPLQGNTIYF
TGCAGCGTTGAACCGCTTCAGGGAAACACCATATATTTT
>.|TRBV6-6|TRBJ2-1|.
CASSYAAYNEQFF
TGTGCCAGCAGTTACGCGGCCTACAATGAGCAGTTCTTC
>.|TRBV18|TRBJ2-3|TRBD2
CASSPETSGSLDTQYF
TGTGCCAGCTCACCAGAAACTAGCGGGAGTTTGGATACGCAGTATTTT
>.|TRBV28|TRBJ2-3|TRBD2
CASSFTGLAGVGDTQYF
TGTGCCAGCAGTTTCACGGGACTAGCGGGAGTTGGGGATACGCAGTATTTT
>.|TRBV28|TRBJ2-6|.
CASSSFAGANVLTF
TGTGCCAGCAGTTCCTTCGCGGGGGCCAACGTCCTGACTTTC
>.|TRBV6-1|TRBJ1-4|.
CARGGSGLTNEKLFF
TGTGCCAGGGGAGGGAGCGGATTAACTAATGAAAAACTGTTTTTT
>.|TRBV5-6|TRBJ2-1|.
CASSLDGGIASIAYNEQFF
TGTGCCAGCAGCTTGGATGGCGGGATCGCCTCAATCGCCTACAATGAGCAGTTCTTC
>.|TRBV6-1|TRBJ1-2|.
CASSGTRAGDANYGYTF
TGTGCCAGCAGTGGGACCAGGGCGGGGGATGCTAACTATGGCTACACCTTC
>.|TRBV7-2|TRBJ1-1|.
CASSLSWVRGWDTEAFF
TGTGCCAGCAGCTTGTCTTGGGTGCGAGGGTGGGACACTGAAGCTTTCTTT
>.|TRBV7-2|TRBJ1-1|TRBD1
CASSLMGQGNTEAFF
TGTGCCAGCAGCTTGATGGGACAGGGGAACACTGAAGCTTTCTTT
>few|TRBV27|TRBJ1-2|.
CASSLRQEYGYTF
TGTGCCAGCAGTCTAAGACAGGAGTATGGCTACACCTTC
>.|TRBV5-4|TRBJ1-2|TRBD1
CASSLDRGTYGYTF
TGTGCCAGCAGCTTGGACAGGGGGACCTATGGCTACACCTTC
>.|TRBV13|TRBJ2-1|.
CASSFGSLPGDEQFF
TGTGCCAGCAGCTTCGGCAGCCTCCCCGGCGATGAGCAGTTCTTC
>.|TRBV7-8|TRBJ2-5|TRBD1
CASSRDRGETQYF
TGTGCCAGCAGCAGGGACAGGGGGGAGACCCAGTACTTC
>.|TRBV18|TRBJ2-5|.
CASSPHVQETQYF
TGTGCCAGCTCACCGCACGTCCAAGAGACCCAGTACTTC
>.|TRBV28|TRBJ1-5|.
CASSSTGQSNQPQHF
TGTGCCAGCAGTTCGACCGGACAGAGCAATCAGCCCCAGCATTTT
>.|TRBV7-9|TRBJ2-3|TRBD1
CASSFSGGKDTQYF
TGTGCCAGCAGCTTTTCAGGGGGCAAAGATACGCAGTATTTT
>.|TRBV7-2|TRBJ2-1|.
CASSLSVNYNEQFF
TGTGCCAGCAGCTTAAGCGTAAACTACAATGAGCAGTTCTTC
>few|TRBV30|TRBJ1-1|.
CAWSVRSSEAFF
TGTGCCTGGAGTGTAAGGTCCTCTGAAGCTTTCTTT
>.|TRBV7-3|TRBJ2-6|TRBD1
CASSSGTVSNVLTF
TGTGCCAGCAGCTCGGGGACAGTTTCCAACGTCCTGACTTTC
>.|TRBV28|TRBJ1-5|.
CASSSHGGYNQPQHF
TGTGCCAGCAGTTCGCACGGGGGATACAATCAGCCCCAGCATTTT
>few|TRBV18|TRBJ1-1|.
CASSPSGRLNTEAFF
TGTGCCAGCTCACCCTCGGGCAGATTGAACACTGAAGCTTTCTTT
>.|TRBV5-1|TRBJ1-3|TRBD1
CASSSGGPGNTIYF
TGCGCCAGCAGCTCAGGGGGTCCTGGAAACACCATATATTTT
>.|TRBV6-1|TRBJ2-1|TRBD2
CASSEGTSGRPYLNEQFF
TGTGCCAGCAGTGAAGGGACTAGCGGGAGGCCTTACCTCAATGAGCAGTTCTTC
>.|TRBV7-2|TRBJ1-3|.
CASSLVGGVGNTIYF
TGTGCCAGCAGCTTAGTGGGGGGTGTCGGAAACACCATATATTTT
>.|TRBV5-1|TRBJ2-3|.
CASTHSTDTQYF
TGCGCCAGCACCCATAGCACAGATACGCAGTATTTT
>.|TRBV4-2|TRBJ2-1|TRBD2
CASSQVGTSGYNEQFF
TGTGCCAGCAGCCAAGTCGGGACTAGCGGTTACAATGAGCAGTTCTTC
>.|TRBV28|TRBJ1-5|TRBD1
CASSYRGLSNQPQHF
TGTGCCAGCAGTTACAGGGGACTTAGCAATCAGCCCCAGCATTTT
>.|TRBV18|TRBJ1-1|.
CASSSTENTEAFF
TGTGCCAGCTCATCAACAGAGAACACTGAAGCTTTCTTT
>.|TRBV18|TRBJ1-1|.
CASSPRTGNTEAFF
TGTGCCAGCTCACCACGGACGGGGAACACTGAAGCTTTCTTT
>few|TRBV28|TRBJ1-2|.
CASSVGPSGYTF
TGTGCCAGCAGTGTCGGGCCGAGTGGCTACACCTTC
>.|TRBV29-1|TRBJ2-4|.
CSVEVQGGNIQYF
TGCAGCGTTGAAGTGCAGGGGGGGAACATTCAGTACTTC
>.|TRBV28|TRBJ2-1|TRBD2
CAGRGHRTSGNAGEQFF
TGTGCCGGGAGGGGGCACAGGACTAGCGGGAATGCTGGTGAGCAGTTCTTC
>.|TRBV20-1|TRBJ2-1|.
CSARGAEQFF
TGCAGTGCTCGCGGCGCAGAGCAGTTCTTC